These 7 T cell receptor beta chains were all obtained from the same sample, sequenced in a study of blood T cell repertoires in COVID-19. Method: immunoSEQ multiplex PCR; TCRdb's copy keeps in-frame clones and lacks some. The table has roughly 130,000 clones, 82% seen once; the top ten hold 4.5%. The sequenced sample consisted of peripheral blood. The receptors originated from a woman in her sixties or seventies with acute or convalescent COVID-19.

The V gene is TRBV30, the J gene TRBJ2-1; possible D gene TRBD2, 5 bases. This CDR3 spans 11 amino acids. The V gene's germline CDR1 is GTSNPN and CDR2 SVGIG (reference sequence). Trimming cost V 3 bases and J 5 bases, with 5 bases left between them. In DNA form, the CDR3 reads TGTGCCTGGAGGGAGGACAATGAGCAGTTCTTC. This sequence encodes CAWREDNEQFF.

The chain couples TRBV28 to TRBJ1-3; no clear D gene. The CDR3 spans 14 residues. Germline V gives CDR1 MDHEN, CDR2 SYDVKM. Between the trimmed V and J ends, which lost 6 bases and 0 bases, there was a span of 9 bases. The CDR3 nucleotides read TGTGCCAGCAGCAAACGCTACTCTGGAAACACCATATATTTT. This sequence encodes CASSKRYSGNTIYF.

V usage is TRBV18 and J usage is TRBJ2-3, with 10 bases matching TRBD2. The CDR3 is 15 amino acids. J was trimmed by 4 bases and V by 4 bases; bases with no gene match: 5. Germline values: CDR1 KGHSH, CDR2 LQKENI. The CDR3 spells CASSQSGGAADTQYF. CDR3 in DNA: TGTGCCAGCTCACAGAGCGGGGGGGCCGCAGATACGCAGTATTTT.

The chain links TRBV11-1 to TRBJ2-6; D not certain. This CDR3 contains 14 residues. Looked up from germline, CDR1 is SGHAT and CDR2 is FQDESV (reference sequence). Trimming took off 3 bases at V and 2 bases at J, with 5 bases between the two ends. The CDR3 DNA follows: TGTGCCAGCAGCTTCACAGCTGGGGCCAACGTCCTGACTTTC. It encodes CASSFTAGANVLTF.

The V and J genes are TRBV5-1 and TRBJ2-3; 9 bases agree with TRBD1. The CDR3 has 17 residues. J was trimmed by 0 bases and V by 4 bases; bases with no gene match: 9. Germline CDR1 SGHRS, CDR2 YFSETQ. In DNA form, the CDR3 reads TGCGCCAGCAGCAGGGGGACAGGGCCCGCAAGCACAGATACGCAGTATTTT. It encodes CASSRGTGPASTDTQYF.

The chain recombines TRBV6-1 with TRBJ2-7; 7 bases match TRBD1. The CDR3 runs 13 residues. Germline assignment: CDR1 MNHNS and CDR2 SASEGT. V shed 3 bases and J 6 bases; nucleotides not matched to a gene: 5. In nucleotides, the CDR3 is TGTGCCAGCAGTGATGGACAGGCCCGCGAGCAGTACGTC. Its translation: CASSDGQAREQYV.

Note on this clone: One junction end disagrees with the germline gene, perhaps due to a read error. The chain is built from TRBV6-1 and TRBJ2-4, with TRBD1 identical over 8 bases. Germline assignment: CDR1 MNHNS and CDR2 SASEGT. The CDR3 length is 14 residues. The CDR3 spells CASSERGQGAGRAF. The DNA of the CDR3 is TGTGCCAGCAGTGAAAGGGGTCAGGGGGCTGGCCGTGCCTTC.